Included here is one TCR beta chain sequence, with context. This sample is drawn from a study of blood T cell repertoires in COVID-19. In the study overall: Specimens from acute and convalescent COVID-19 originated in the United States, Italy and Spain. T cells, B-cell-depleted T cells, or PBMCs provided the cDNA or gDNA that served as material.

The CDR3 has 13 residues. V was clipped by 9 bases and J by 2 bases, with 13 bases between them. Germline loops: CDR1 MDHEN, CDR2 SYDVKM. In the source study's methods: Scientists estimated how many nucleated cells there were by amplifying reference gene primers. Libraries were prepared by immunoSEQ multiplex PCR; TCRdb keeps only in-frame clonotypes and omits some of them. V, J and clone size derive from that table, while D and trimming were established from the DNA sequence. The table lists 200,000 or so clones, almost 85% of them singletons, with 6.5% to 7% in the top ten. The origin of this receptor is a human donor with acute or convalescent COVID-19. The donor label of this sample is uncertain. Sequencing was carried out using peripheral blood. The gene calls are TRBV28 and TRBJ2-5; possible D gene TRBD1, 5 bases. The CDR3: CASHRRLQETQYF. The DNA for the CDR3 is TGTGCCAGTCACAGGCGTCTGCAAGAGACCCAGTACTTC.